This is a list of T cell receptor beta chains from one sample in a study of T cells in Graves' hyperthyroidism and ophthalmopathy. TCRdb used MiXCR to reprocess the multiplex PCR reads, holding one entry per CDR3 protein. The table lists about 520,000 distinct CDR3 sequences, roughly 25% of them singletons. The sequenced sample consisted of blood. The receptor set was obtained from a woman between 25 and 40 years old with Graves' ophthalmopathy. Each CDR3 is given with its conserved first and last residue. A D gene is named only where the DNA matches it firmly. Clone size is given for some rows only: seen once, a few or many times, or a class if the clone is expanded.

TGCAGCGTTGAAGGAGGTAAGGTGATCACTGAAGCTTTCTTT | CSVEGGKVITEAFF | . | many | TRBJ1-1 | TRBV29-1
TGTGCTAGTGGTTTGAAGAATCATCAGCCCCAGCATTTT | CASGLKNHQPQHF | . | . | TRBJ1-5 | TRBV12-5
TGTGCCAGCAGTGATTGGTCAAGGGAGAATCAGCCCCAGCATTTT | CASSDWSRENQPQHF | . | once | TRBJ1-5 | TRBV2
TGTGCCAGCACCACCTCCGGGACAGGGGGCCATAGCAATCAGCCCCAGCATTTT | CASTTSGTGGHSNQPQHF | TRBD1 | many | TRBJ1-5 | TRBV12-3/TRBV12-4
TGTGCCTGGAGAAGGGCAGCTGACACTGAAGCTTTCTTT | CAWRRAADTEAFF | . | many | TRBJ1-1 | TRBV30
TGTGCCAGCAGTTTAGTGCAGTTTGTTGGCTACACCTTC | CASSLVQFVGYTF | . | few | TRBJ1-2 | TRBV12-3/TRBV12-4
TGTGCCAGAGGCGGCACTGAAGCTTTCTTT | CARGGTEAFF | . | . | TRBJ1-1 | TRBV12-3/TRBV12-4
TGTGCCACCAGCAGACTCGGACAGGGCACTGAAGCTTTCTTT | CATSRLGQGTEAFF | TRBD1 | many | TRBJ1-1 | TRBV15
TGTGCCAGCAGTTACTCTGGGGCCGAAGAGACCCAGTACTTC | CASSYSGAEETQYF | . | . | TRBJ2-5 | TRBV6-7
TGCGCCAGCAGCCCCCAATCAGGGAACACCGGGGAGCTGTTTTTT | CASSPQSGNTGELFF | . | many | TRBJ2-2 | TRBV5-1
TGTGCCACCAGTGATTCCCAGGGTTCTAACCAGCCCCAGCATTTT | CATSDSQGSNQPQHF | . | few | TRBJ1-5 | TRBV24-1
TGTGCCGGCAGCGTAGTGGGGGGGGAGATGAACACTGAAGCTTTCTTT | CAGSVVGGEMNTEAFF | . | . | TRBJ1-1 | TRBV11-1
TGTGCCAGCAGTGAACTCATTTCAGATCCCTATGGCTACACCTTC | CASSELISDPYGYTF | . | many | TRBJ1-2 | TRBV6-1
TGTGCCAGCAGTCCGCGGGACAGGGATTTAGAGAAAGCTTTCTTT | CASSPRDRDLEKAFF | TRBD1 | . | TRBJ1-1 | TRBV27
TGTGCCAGCAGCCGCACCGGGACTAATTACGGGGAGCTGTTTTTT | CASSRTGTNYGELFF | TRBD2 | . | TRBJ2-2 | TRBV11-2
TGTGCCAGCACCGACAGGGTCCTCATGAACACTGAAGCTTTCTTT | CASTDRVLMNTEAFF | TRBD1 | . | TRBJ1-1 | TRBV19
TGTGCCAGTAGTAACAGTCAGCCCCAGCATTTT | CASSNSQPQHF | . | many | TRBJ1-5 | TRBV19
TGTGCCAGCATCTTTACAGGGCCACCTGAAGCTTTCTTT | CASIFTGPPEAFF | . | few | TRBJ1-1 | TRBV12-3/TRBV12-4
TGTGCCTGGCGCAGGAAGGAGGGCTACACCTTC | CAWRRKEGYTF | . | many | TRBJ1-2 | TRBV30
TGTGCCAGTAGTGCCCGCCCGACTAGCGGGGGGTACGAGCAGTACTTC | CASSARPTSGGYEQYF | TRBD2 | . | TRBJ2-7 | TRBV19
TGTGCCAGCAGCTCGGTTGGGGGACAAGAGACCCAGTACTTC | CASSSVGGQETQYF | . | many | TRBJ2-5 | TRBV4-2
TGCAGTGCTGACCAGGTCACCGGGGAGCTGTTTTTT | CSADQVTGELFF | . | many | TRBJ2-2 | TRBV20-1
TGCAGTGCTAGAGATACGATGGTCTCCTACGAGCAGTACTTC | CSARDTMVSYEQYF | . | few | TRBJ2-7 | TRBV20-1
TGTGCCACCAGTGCGAGGGGGTTTTACGAGCAGTACTTC | CATSARGFYEQYF | . | many | TRBJ2-7 | TRBV15
TGTGCCAGCAGTCGAGAGGGGGGCTTCACTGAAGCTTTCTTT | CASSREGGFTEAFF | . | . | TRBJ1-1 | TRBV2
TGTGCCAGCAGCCAGGGCTCCAGGGCTGAAGCTTTCTTT | CASSQGSRAEAFF | . | . | TRBJ1-1 | TRBV3-1
TGTGCCAGCACCCAGTCCTTTCAGCCCCAGCATTTT | CASTQSFQPQHF | . | many | TRBJ1-5 | TRBV28
TGTGCCAGCAGTCCTGACAGGGTGCCCCAGCCCCAGCATTTT | CASSPDRVPQPQHF | TRBD1 | many | TRBJ1-5 | TRBV27
TGTGCCAGCAGGCCGGGACAGGTGTCTGGAAACACCATATATTTT | CASRPGQVSGNTIYF | TRBD1 | many | TRBJ1-3 | TRBV6-1
TGTGCCAGCAGTTACGGTCGATCGAACACCGGGGAGCTGTTTTTT | CASSYGRSNTGELFF | . | . | TRBJ2-2 | TRBV6-5
TGTGCCAGTAGTGTCTTTTTCTCACAGGGCGACGAGCAGTACTTC | CASSVFFSQGDEQYF | . | . | TRBJ2-7 | TRBV19
TGTGCCAGTAGTATAAGTGGGACGGGCGGCTACACCTTC | CASSISGTGGYTF | . | many | TRBJ1-2 | TRBV19
TGTGCCAGCAGCCCTAAGTCCAGCGGGGGGGCCTACGAGCAGTACTTC | CASSPKSSGGAYEQYF | TRBD2 | many | TRBJ2-7 | TRBV13
TGTGCCAGCAGTTCCCCAGGGGACTATGGCTACACCTTC | CASSSPGDYGYTF | . | many | TRBJ1-2 | TRBV28
TGCAGTGCTAGAGAGCGGGGAACGTCCTACGAGCAGTACTTC | CSARERGTSYEQYF | . | few | TRBJ2-7 | TRBV20-1
TGTGCCAGCAGTGAACACCAGCTTGGCACAGATACGCAGTATTTT | CASSEHQLGTDTQYF | . | many | TRBJ2-3 | TRBV6-1
TGCAGTGCTAGCCCTAGCGGGGGGGAATACGAGCAGTACTTC | CSASPSGGEYEQYF | TRBD2 | many | TRBJ2-7 | TRBV20-1
TGTGCCACCAGCAGAGAGTGGCAGGACAATCAGCCCCAGCATTTT | CATSREWQDNQPQHF | . | many | TRBJ1-5 | TRBV15
TGTGCCAGTACCGCGACGGGGAATGGCTACACCTTC | CASTATGNGYTF | . | many | TRBJ1-2 | TRBV19
TGTGCCAGCAGCTACCTACTAGTTTCCACCGGGGAGCTGTTTTTT | CASSYLLVSTGELFF | . | . | TRBJ2-2 | TRBV11-2
TGCGCCAGCAGCCAAGATCGGTGGACAGGGCGCGAGCAGTACTTC | CASSQDRWTGREQYF | TRBD1 | . | TRBJ2-7 | TRBV4-3
TGTGCCAGCAGCCCACAGACAGGCTCTGGAAACACCATATATTTT | CASSPQTGSGNTIYF | . | many | TRBJ1-3 | TRBV7-6
TGTGCCAGCTCACCTCGGGACGGGCTCTTCGGGACCCAGTACTTC | CASSPRDGLFGTQYF | . | few | TRBJ2-5 | TRBV18
TGTGCCACCCAGGCAGCGGGGGCAGGCTATGGCTACACCTTC | CATQAAGAGYGYTF | . | many | TRBJ1-2 | TRBV28
TGCGCCAGCAGCTTGATAGGGGGTAGCGAGCAGTACTTC | CASSLIGGSEQYF | . | . | TRBJ2-7 | TRBV5-1
TGTGCCAGCTCACCCGACGGTTCAGGGGCGAATCAGCCCCAGCATTTT | CASSPDGSGANQPQHF | . | . | TRBJ1-5 | TRBV18
TGTGCCAGCAGGGCGGGCCCCGGGGGCTACACCTTC | CASRAGPGGYTF | . | . | TRBJ1-2 | TRBV6-1
TGCAGTGCTCCGAAGGGAGGGGCGCAAGAGACCCAGTACTTC | CSAPKGGAQETQYF | TRBD2 | many | TRBJ2-5 | TRBV20-1
TGTGCCTGGAGTAGGGACAGGGGAATAGAGACCCAGTACTTC | CAWSRDRGIETQYF | TRBD1 | . | TRBJ2-5 | TRBV30